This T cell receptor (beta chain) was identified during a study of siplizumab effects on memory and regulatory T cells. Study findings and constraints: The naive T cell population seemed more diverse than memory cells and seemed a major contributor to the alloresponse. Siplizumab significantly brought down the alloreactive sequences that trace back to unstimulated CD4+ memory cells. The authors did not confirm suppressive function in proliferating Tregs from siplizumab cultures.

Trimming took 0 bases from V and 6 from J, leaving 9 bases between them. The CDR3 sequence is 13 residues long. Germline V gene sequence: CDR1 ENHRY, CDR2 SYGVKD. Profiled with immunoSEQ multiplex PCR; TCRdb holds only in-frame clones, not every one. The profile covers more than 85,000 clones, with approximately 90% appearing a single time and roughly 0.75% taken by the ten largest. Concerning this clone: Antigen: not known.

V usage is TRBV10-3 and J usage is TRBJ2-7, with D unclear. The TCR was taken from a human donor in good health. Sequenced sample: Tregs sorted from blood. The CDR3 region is CAISESAFPEQYF. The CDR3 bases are TGTGCCATCAGTGAGTCGGCTTTTCCCGAGCAGTACTTC.